The T cell receptor (beta chain) under discussion was sequenced for a study of OX40 agonist ivuxolimab in advanced cancers. About the research overall: Patients were treated with intravenous ivuxolimab, dosed at 0.01 to 10 mg/kg and infused every 2 weeks. Participants, approximately 80% male, averaged 60 years of age, ranging from about 23 to 80.

On this clone: As yet, its antigen is unknown.

Study outcomes and limitations: Several nonresponders also turned out to have low normalized T-cell clonal expansion. What antigens the expanded peripheral T cells recognized was never established.

The assay was immunoSEQ multiplex PCR, and TCRdb's table has in-frame clones only and misses some. This sample has 60,000 to 90,000 clones; about nine tenths occur once, and the top ten carry 0.35% to 0.45%. V shed 0 bases and J shed 5 bases, with 10 bases lying between them. Germline CDR1 and CDR2: WSHSY and SAAADI. The CDR3 is 15 residues long. The sequence derives from an adult with an advanced solid tumor such as melanoma, head and neck, liver or kidney cancer. V usage is TRBV10-2 and J usage is TRBJ2-2; D is uncertain. The material was CD4+ or CD8+ T cells sorted from blood, obtained in a trial of the OX40 agonist ivuxolimab. The CDR3 loop reads CASSESVTITGELFF. CDR3 nucleotides: TGCGCCAGCAGTGAGTCGGTGACAATTACCGGGGAGCTGTTTTTT.